These 22 T cell receptor beta chains came from one sample sequenced in a study of Graves' ophthalmopathy and Graves' hyperthyroidism. RNA transcripts provided the template for amplifying TCR beta CDR3 regions. An opening RT-PCR round employed HTBI primers and preceded a second-round multiplex PCR. TCRdb reprocessed the multiplex PCR reads with MiXCR, giving one entry per CDR3 protein. The data show 300,000 to 450,000 distinct CDR3 sequences, about 17% seen once. Input material: peripheral blood. The receptor source for this set is an adult woman with stable Graves' hyperthyroidism.

This clonotype occurred many times. The rearrangement links TRBV7-6 to TRBJ1-1, with D perhaps matching TRBD1 (5 bases). The CDR3 totals 18 residues. Germline V gene data show CDR1 as SGHVS and CDR2 as FNYEAQ. Trimming pared 1 base from V and 1 base from J, leaving 19 bases between. The CDR3 loop reads CASSLEPHPGTENTEAFF. DNA of the CDR3: TGTGCCAGCAGCTTAGAGCCCCATCCCGGGACGGAGAACACTGAAGCTTTCTTT. Complete variable domain (other parts from reference TRBV7-6 and TRBJ1-1): GAGVSQSPRYKVTKRGQDVALRCDPISGHVSLYWYRQALGQGPEFLTYFNYEAQQDKSGLPNDRFSAERPEGSISTLTIQRTEQRDSAMYRCASSLEPHPGTENTEAFFGQGTRLTVV.

The gene calls are TRBV6-1 and TRBJ1-2; TRBD1 agrees at 9 bases. J was trimmed by 1 base and V by 8 bases; bases with no gene match: 5. Germline CDR1 reads MNHNS; CDR2 reads SASEGT. The CDR3 loop spans 14 amino acids. The DNA for the CDR3 is TGTGCCAGCGCCCGGGACAGGGTTAACTATGGCTACACCTTC. The encoded protein is CASARDRVNYGYTF.

Here the CDR3 DNA reads TGTGCCAGCATGCGGGCAAATGAAGCTTTCTTT. It yields the protein CASMRANEAFF. The J gene is TRBJ1-1, the V gene TRBV6-1; the D is unclear. Looked up from germline, CDR1 is MNHNS and CDR2 is SASEGT. CDR3 length equals 11 residues. Trimming shortened V by 7 bases and J by 7 bases, and 10 bases separated the two germline ends.

This clonotype was counted ten times or more. The chain employs TRBV20-1 and TRBJ2-5; TRBD2 matches 9 bases. Per germline, CDR1 DFQATT and CDR2 SNEGSKA (reference sequence). The CDR3 covers 16 residues. The V and J ends lost 2 bases and 2 bases, in that order; junction bases with no gene match: 9. In nucleotides, the CDR3 is TGCAGTGCTAGACCAGCGGGAGGTTTAGTACAAGAGACCCAGTACTTC. Its translation: CSARPAGGLVQETQYF.

This clonotype showed up just a few times. The chain combines TRBV14 with TRBJ2-7; D remains unclear. The length of the CDR3 is 15 residues. CDR1 SGHDN and CDR2 FVKESK come from the germline V gene. The V and J ends lost 4 bases and 0 bases respectively, with 13 bases between them. The CDR3 DNA reads as TGTGCCAGCAGCCCCACGTTTTGGAGCTCCTACGAGCAGTACTTC. It yields the protein CASSPTFWSSYEQYF.

This clonotype has at least ten counts. V usage is TRBV19 and J usage is TRBJ2-4; TRBD1 agrees at 7 bases. In germline, CDR1 is LNHDA, CDR2 SQIVND (reference sequence). The ends lost 6 bases at V and 1 base at J; junction bases unmatched: 9. This CDR3 has 16 amino acids. This CDR3 is CASSPILQGAKNIQYF. The CDR3 region has the DNA TGTGCCAGTAGCCCAATACTACAGGGGGCCAAAAACATTCAGTACTTC.

Of note for this clonotype: An end of the junction differs from the germline gene, which may be a read error. The V gene is TRBV12-3 or TRBV12-4, the J gene TRBJ2-5; no clear D gene. The CDR3 covers 13 residues. In nucleotides, the CDR3 is TGTTCCAGCTGCGCTAGGAGACAAGAGACCCAGTACTTC. Amino acids: CSSCARRQETQYF.

This clonotype was seen more than once but under ten times. The genes are TRBV30 and TRBJ1-1; no reliable D call. The CDR3 totals 14 residues. With 4 bases removed from V and 6 bases from J, the gap between germline ends came to 18 bases. CDR1 is GTSNPN, CDR2 SVGIG, per germline (reference sequence). For the CDR3, the DNA is TGTGCCTGGATCGAAAAGGTGAGGTCGGCTGAAGCTTTCTTT. Residues: CAWIEKVRSAEAFF.

This clonotype was seen at least ten times. The V and J genes are TRBV6-1 and TRBJ1-1; D gene ambiguous. The CDR3 loop spans 14 amino acids. The germline gives CDR1 MNHNS, CDR2 SASEGT. V gave up 1 base and J gave up 5 bases, with 11 bases separating them. CDR3 residues: CASSEERYETEAFF. CDR3 in DNA: TGTGCCAGCAGTGAAGAAAGGTACGAGACTGAAGCTTTCTTT.

This clonotype turned up a few times. One junction end disagrees with the germline gene, perhaps due to a read error. This chain's CDR3 is CASSESLRETRYF. CDR3 nucleotide sequence: TGTGCCAGCAGTGAATCCTTGCGAGAGACCCGGTACTTC. The chain joins TRBV25-1 to TRBJ2-5; D gene ambiguous. Germline CDR1 is MGHDK and CDR2 is SYGVNS. This CDR3 contains 13 residues.

Concerning this clonotype itself: Germline is not matched at one junction end, which may reflect a read error. CDR3 region: CASSDDRGGGIKYF. As DNA, the CDR3 is TGTGCCAGCAGCGATGACAGGGGAGGGGGCATTAAGTACTTC. This chain uses TRBV5-4 with TRBJ2-4, with a weak D call TRBD1 (8 bases). The V gene's germline CDR1 is SGHNT and CDR2 YYREEE (reference sequence). This CDR3 region has 14 residues.

This clonotype was detected ten times or more. This chain joins TRBV27 and TRBJ2-7; perhaps D is TRBD1 or TRBD2 (5 bases each). Germline V gene data show CDR1 as MNHEY and CDR2 as SMNVEV (reference sequence). CDR3 length: 13 amino acids. Deletions cut 6 bases from V and 6 bases from J, with 15 bases between. CDR3 nucleotide sequence: TGTGCCAGCAGCCCCGGCTGGGACCTCGAGCAGTACTTC. Its translation is CASSPGWDLEQYF.

At least ten counts were recorded for this clonotype. The gene calls are TRBV6-1 and TRBJ1-1; D uncertain. This CDR3 comprises 14 residues. Germline CDR1 and CDR2: MNHNS and SASEGT. Trimming left V 6 bases short and J 1 base short, with 12 bases between. CDR3 nucleotides: TGTGCCAGCAGCAAGACGGCTGAGAACACTGAAGCTTTCTTT. It codes for CASSKTAENTEAFF.

The V call is TRBV7-9, the J call TRBJ1-2; TRBD1 matches 8 bases. Losses at the gene ends were 5 bases for V and 14 bases for J; bases not matched to a gene: 7. Per germline, CDR1 SEHNR and CDR2 FQNEAQ (reference sequence). CDR3 size: 11 residues. The CDR3 coding sequence is TGTGCCAGCAGCCATACAGGGGGTTGGACCTTC. As protein: CASSHTGGWTF. The whole variable domain, filled in from reference TRBV7-9 and TRBJ1-2, reads DTGVSQNPRHKITKRGQNVTFRCDPISEHNRLYWYRQTLGQGPEFLTYFQNEAQLEKSRLLSDRFSAERPKGSFSTLEIQRTEQGDSAMYLCASSHTGGWTFGSGTRLTVV.

There are many counts of this clonotype. V gene TRBV28 combines with J gene TRBJ2-7; the match to TRBD1 covers 7 bases. CDR1 is MDHEN and CDR2 is SYDVKM in the germline V gene. With 5 bases clipped from V and 4 bases from J, the junction kept 8 bases outside the gene matches. This CDR3 spans 14 amino acids. The CDR3 bases are TGTGCCAGCAGTACATACCTCAGGGGGTACGAGCAGTACTTC. Amino acids: CASSTYLRGYEQYF. Full variable domain (missing parts from reference TRBV28 and TRBJ2-7): DVKVTQSSRYLVKRTGEKVFLECVQDMDHENMFWYRQDPGLGLRLIYFSYDVKMKEKGDIPEGYSVSREKKERFSLILESASTNQTSMYLCASSTYLRGYEQYFGPGTRLTVT.

Many counts were recorded for this clonotype. The chain carries TRBV20-1 and TRBJ1-5, with 7 positions matching TRBD1. V gave up 1 base and J gave up 1 base; unmatched junction bases: 7. CDR1 and CDR2 (germline): DFQATT, SNEGSKA (reference sequence). The CDR3 consists of 16 residues. CDR3 nucleotides: TGCAGTGCTAGAGCCCTTGACAGGGAAAGCAATCAGCCCCAGCATTTT. Its translation is CSARALDRESNQPQHF.

This clonotype was seen ten or more times. The J gene is TRBJ2-7, the V gene TRBV12-3 or TRBV12-4, with 8 bases aligning to TRBD2. The J segment lost 0 bases and the V segment lost 6 bases, leaving 7 bases of the junction unmatched. This CDR3 has 15 residues. This chain's CDR3 is CASRPQAGGSYEQYF. The CDR3 nucleotides are TGTGCCAGCAGACCCCAGGCGGGGGGCTCCTACGAGCAGTACTTC.

In its sample, this clonotype was seen a few times. DNA of the CDR3: TGTGCCAGCAGAAACAGGGGGGGAAATGGCTACACCTTC. This sequence encodes CASRNRGGNGYTF. The chain uses TRBV28 and TRBJ1-2, with 8 bases that match TRBD1. The CDR3 runs to 13 residues. Trimming took 6 bases from V and 6 from J; bases not matched to a gene: 6. Germline lookup yields CDR1 MDHEN and CDR2 SYDVKM.

This clonotype was detected only a few times. The chain is built from TRBV11-3 and TRBJ2-2, with D perhaps assigned TRBD1 or TRBD2 (5 bases each). The germline gives CDR1 SGHNT, CDR2 YENEEA. Trimming left V 5 bases short and J 7 bases short, with 14 bases between. The length of the CDR3 is 14 residues. The CDR3 DNA follows: TGTGCCAGCAGCGGAACGGGACGAAGCGGGGAGCTGTTTTTT. Translation gives CASSGTGRSGELFF. Full variable domain (rest looked up from reference TRBV11-3 and TRBJ2-2): EAGVVQSPRYKIIEKKQPVAFWCNPISGHNTLYWYLQNLGQGPELLIRYENEEAVDDSQLPKDRFSAERLKGVDSTLKIQPAELGDSAVYLCASSGTGRSGELFFGEGSRLTVL.

This sequence joins TRBV11-2 and TRBJ2-2, with D perhaps matching TRBD1 (6 bases). The CDR3 runs to 15 residues. Trimming pared 5 bases from V and 5 bases from J, leaving 15 bases between. CDR1 is SGHAT and CDR2 is FQNNGV in the germline V gene. The CDR3 DNA follows: TGTGCCAGCAGCCCTACAGGGAAGAGGACCGGGGAGCTGTTTTTT. Protein: CASSPTGKRTGELFF.

This clonotype came up many times. V gene TRBV28 combines with J gene TRBJ1-1; a possible D gene is TRBD1 (5 bases). The V gene lost 9 bases and the J gene lost 3 bases, with 8 bases spanning the gap. The CDR3 is made up of 11 amino acids. Per germline, CDR1 MDHEN and CDR2 SYDVKM. The CDR3 sequence: CASWDYTEAFF. The CDR3 nucleotides are TGTGCCAGTTGGGACTACACTGAAGCTTTCTTT.

CDR3 nucleotide sequence: TGTGCCAGCAGCCCTCCCCCGCACACTGAAGCTTTCTTT. Its protein product is CASSPPPHTEAFF. V usage is TRBV9 and J usage is TRBJ1-1; D is unresolved. Per germline, CDR1 SGDLS and CDR2 YYNGEE. V dropped 4 bases and J dropped 3 bases, with 10 bases sitting between them. The CDR3 is made up of 13 amino acids. The full variable domain, in which reference TRBV9 and TRBJ1-1 provide the parts outside the CDR3, is DSGVTQTPKHLITATGQRVTLRCSPRSGDLSVYWYQQSLDQGLQFLIQYYNGEERAKGNILERFSAQQFPDLHSELNLSSLELGDSALYFCASSPPPHTEAFFGQGTRLTVV.